This TCR beta chain was captured in a study of T cells in women clearing cervical HPV infection. As for the study in general: Case blood drawn at lesion detection; control blood after infection cleared. Study-wide results and limits: CIN3+ cases had significantly higher TCR repertoire richness than controls, but evenness did not differ.

Genomic DNA, averaging approximately 1,200 ng per sample, yielded TCR beta CDR3 via immunoSEQ. Measured with immunoSEQ multiplex PCR; TCRdb has only the in-frame clones, and not every one. This sample carries about 37,000 clones, with approximately 1.5% going to the ten biggest clones. As regards this clone: Its antigen is still unknown. Read coverage stops 3 residues before the CDR3 terminus; the germline J gene supplies the remainder.

CDR1 and CDR2 (germline): SQVTM, ANQGSEA. Trimming cost V 7 bases and J 4 bases; bases outside gene matches: 5. CDR3 size: 13 residues. The TCR comes from a woman aged 18 to 75 with a cervical HPV16 infection that either progressed to CIN3+ or cleared (not recorded which). The sequencing input was blood buffy coat. The gene calls are TRBV29-1 and TRBJ1-5, with TRBD1 matching 9 bases. The CDR3 bases that were read are TGCAGCGCTCGGGACAGGGATAATCAGCCC. Encoded protein: CSARDRDNQP. The entire CDR3 reads CSARDRDNQPQHF.